This TCR beta chain was recovered during a study of cytomegalovirus exposure and HLA in healthy donors (dated by TCRdb to the late 2010s). Context from the whole study: According to an earlier analysis of 587 of the donors, about 179 million T cells yielded roughly 100 million unique TCR beta sequences and approximately 300 Gb of sequence data. Approximately 300 gigabases of sequencing data and 70 million to 100 million unique TCR sequences made up an early release that covered about 640 HLA-typed donors. Among the roughly 400 genotyped donors, 81% belonged to the genetic ancestry cluster associated with self-reported Caucasian donors. The study aimed to test whether cataloging public T cell receptors could reveal signatures of past pathogen exposure. The study profiled the T cell repertoires of under 850 subjects by immunosequencing and related them to cytomegalovirus serostatus. Along with the roughly 700-subject first cohort, a separate validation cohort of over a hundred different subjects was used. To predict cytomegalovirus infection status, the study brought together high-throughput TCR immunosequencing, statistical association of individual TCRs with disease status, and machine learning. A later analysis re-analyzed previously published TCR beta repertoires from several hundred donors and added high-resolution HLA genotyping to study TCR occurrence patterns. In the later analysis, no new phenotypic data were used to find candidate immune exposures; instead, reliance was placed on TCR beta sequences and their occurrence across donors. In an earlier analysis of roughly 540 of the donors, high-throughput TCR beta sequencing was used to judge whether each TCR beta V gene segment behaved as functional or pseudogenic. Donor age, sex, ethnicity and CMV serostatus were collected together with the repertoire data. A later genetic analysis took genome-wide SNP genotypes for about three fifths of the 666 donors and used that subset as a discovery cohort. Every discovery cohort repertoire had been produced on one sequencing platform. Both class I and class II loci were covered by HLA typing, at four-digit resolution. The number of donors typed differed by locus, with roughly 629-640 for A, B, C, DRB1 and DQB1, over 500 for DQA1, 600 to 610 for DPA1, and about 450 for DPB1. Because of strong linkage in the cohort, roughly five DR-DQ haplotypes were treated as single units for association and clustering. Across 398 genotyped donors of the cohort, an average of about 220,000 unique TCR beta nucleotide sequences per donor were sequenced, and around 19% of those sequences were non-productive.

In the case of this clone: Its antigen is currently not known. A junction boundary mismatches the germline segment, possibly from a read error.

The library was made by the immunoSEQ multiplex PCR assay. A mixture of 60 forward primers for TCR Vbeta segments and 13 reverse primers for TCR Jbeta segments was used in the multiplex PCR. The CDR3 region of rearranged TCR beta genes was amplified from genomic DNA by a multiplex PCR assay. Amplified TCR beta libraries were sequenced as 87-base-pair reads on the Illumina HiSeq System. The paper's processing steps were these. A later analysis counted about 80 million unique TCR beta chains across the 650 to 800 repertoires, and some 12 million of these chains were shared by at least two donors. To remove PCR and sequencing errors, raw reads were error-corrected and collapsed into unique sequences using a nearest-neighbor algorithm that merged closely related sequences. To assign V, D and J gene segments, CDR3 sequences were aligned to IMGT reference sequences. For a sequence to be retained, at least a six-nucleotide match to both a V gene segment and a J gene segment was required. Rearrangements were classified as productive when the CDR3 lacked stop codons and remained in frame with V and J, and all other rearrangements were classified as non-productive. Following IMGT convention, CDR3 was defined as the stretch from the second conserved V-encoded cysteine up to the conserved J-encoded phenylalanine. The earlier analysis of some 600 of the donors excluded sequences that lacked an unambiguous match to a single V gene segment. In an earlier analysis of around 600 of the donors, V segments were called functional above 56.7% productive rearrangements and were called segregating when the between-donor standard deviation exceeded 5%. To diagnose cytomegalovirus status from the catalog of TCR beta chain sequences, a statistical classification framework was built. In a later analysis, TCR nucleotide sequences were compared against IMGT/GENE-DB human TR gene sequences so that V and J genes could be assigned. In a later analysis, CDR3 sequences and most-parsimonious VDJ recombination scenarios were assigned using the TCRdist pipeline. In a later analysis, each TCR beta chain was defined by its CDR3 amino acid sequence together with its V-gene family, and reads without a unique V-gene family were excluded. In a later analysis, fewer than 600 highly shared, low-generation-probability nucleotide sequences were removed to address suspected cross-contamination and a sequencing artifact. A later analysis calculated a clonal expansion index for each public chain from normalized within-repertoire ranks of inferred template counts. In a later analysis, generation probabilities were computed using a VDJ recombination model fitted to out-of-frame rearrangements, and the results were checked against IGoR. Hypergeometric tests were used in a later analysis to score TCR-TCR, TCR-HLA and TCR-CMV co-occurrence, with a repertoire-size bias correction applied to the TCR pairs. To estimate false discovery rates, a later analysis permuted the HLA or CMV assignments 20 times. In a later analysis, co-occurring TCRs were grouped using DBSCAN, with TCRdist sequence similarity added in when clustering inside HLA-allele-positive subsets. Repertoires with fewer than 30,000 or more than 120,000 public chains were left out of co-occurrence clustering, as were five repertoires with anomalous nucleotide sharing. TCRdb took over this immuneACCESS table, retaining in-frame rearrangements with V and J assigned. Such tables are incomplete; in checked studies, under half of the missing clones stem from an unresolved V gene, and the remainder is unexplained. V, J and clone size are those of that table, while D and trimming were read from the DNA. The sample table lists around 92,000 clones, 65% to 80% of them with a count of one. The top ten clones comprise over 15% of the sample.

The cohort consisted of some 730 healthy bone marrow donors. Cohort members were all nominally healthy when sampled, although unrecorded immune exposures were likely present. The donor tested CMV seropositive, placing the donor among the 289 seropositive members of the cohort. Every donor gave a peripheral blood sample, and the peripheral blood mononuclear cells from that sample were used for TCR beta sequencing. Genomic DNA was extracted from the blood cell samples with the Qiagen DNeasy Blood Extraction Kit. The germline V gene specifies SQVTM as CDR1 and ANQGSEA as CDR2. The CDR3 spans 13 residues, from the cysteine through the phenylalanine. The retained sequence is limited to the CDR3, 39 bases, with the frame set at the first base. The full study reports these points: The cohort was sequenced for TCR beta chains only, and without alpha or paired-chain data the features that could be detected were limited. A total of 150 to 200 TCR beta chains were listed by the study as associated with cytomegalovirus. A cluster of highly shared sequence variants was judged likely to be a technical artifact of the sequencing pipeline. In vitro tests confirmed that three of the cytomegalovirus-associated TCR beta chains recognize cytomegalovirus antigens. Across donors, most TCR sequences were observed very rarely, whereas some public TCRs were present in many individuals. Presence/absence analyses assumed roughly uniform sequencing depth across donors, an assumption that may not hold. Some IMGT-functional V segments, including TRBV6-2 and TRBV6-3, could not be told apart with the 87-base-pair reads, so those segments were excluded. The authors suggested that the approach could potentially be generalized to other disease states and immunological phenotypes. Immune exposure information for the cohort was limited to CMV serostatus. When HLA alleles, especially DR and DQ, strongly co-occurred, TCR associations were difficult to assign to individual alleles. An association between a missense DCLRE1C variant and V-gene and J-gene trimming of TCR beta chains was found in a later genetic analysis and replicated in an independent cohort. The classifier was reported to diagnose cytomegalovirus status with high specificity and sensitivity in both the original and validation cohorts. A further reported finding was that TCR beta sequences accurately predicted the HLA-A and HLA-B alleles for most subjects in the first cohort. According to a later analysis, most CMV-associated TCR beta chains appeared to be HLA-restricted, and the HLA associations seemed to be driven largely by CMV exposure. Correlated functional status among segregating V segments might reflect linkage disequilibrium, but an unknown experimental factor could not be ruled out. Roughly 17 rarely observed V segments, including chromosome 9 orphons, were excluded from the earlier analysis of about 610 of the donors because counts were too low. In a later analysis, over 15,000 TCR beta sequences were associated with specific HLA alleles at a false discovery rate of 0.05. Because HLA typing was missing for some donors at each locus, association tests included only the typed subset. A later analysis found that HLA-associated TCR beta chains were more clonally expanded and had lower generation probabilities than equally common non-associated chains. According to a later analysis, TCR association rates differed among HLA loci, with DRB1 alleles showing the most associated TCRs and HLA-C alleles showing the fewest. In an earlier analysis of 587 of the donors, most TCR beta V segments appeared in productive rearrangements about 90% or about 30% of the time, broadly matching IMGT annotations. According to a later genetic analysis, donors in an Asian-associated ancestry cluster had fewer N-insertions in productive TCRs than the approximately 670-donor mean. A later analysis reported that several top co-occurrence clusters appeared linked to parvovirus B19, influenza, CMV and Epstein-Barr virus.

Sequenced: PBMCs. The V gene is TRBV29-1 and the J gene is TRBJ1-4; matching of 6 bases hints at TRBD1 as the D gene. The sequence derives from a man aged 55-75 years in good health and CMV-seropositive. At the DNA level, the sequence is TGCAGCGTCGGTACAGGGACTAATGGAAAACTGTTTTTT. Translation gives CSVGTGTNGKLFF.